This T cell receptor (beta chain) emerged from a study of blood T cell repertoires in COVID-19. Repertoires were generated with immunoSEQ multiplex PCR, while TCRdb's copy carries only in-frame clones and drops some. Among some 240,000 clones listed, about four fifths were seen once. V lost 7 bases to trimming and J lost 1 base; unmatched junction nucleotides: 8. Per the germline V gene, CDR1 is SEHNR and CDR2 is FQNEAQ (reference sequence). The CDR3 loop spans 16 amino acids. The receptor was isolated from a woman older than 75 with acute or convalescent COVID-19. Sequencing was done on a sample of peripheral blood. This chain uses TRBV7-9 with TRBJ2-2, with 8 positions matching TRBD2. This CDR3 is CASNPPGGLNTGELFF. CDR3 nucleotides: TGTGCCAGCAACCCCCCGGGGGGGCTGAACACCGGGGAGCTGTTTTTT.